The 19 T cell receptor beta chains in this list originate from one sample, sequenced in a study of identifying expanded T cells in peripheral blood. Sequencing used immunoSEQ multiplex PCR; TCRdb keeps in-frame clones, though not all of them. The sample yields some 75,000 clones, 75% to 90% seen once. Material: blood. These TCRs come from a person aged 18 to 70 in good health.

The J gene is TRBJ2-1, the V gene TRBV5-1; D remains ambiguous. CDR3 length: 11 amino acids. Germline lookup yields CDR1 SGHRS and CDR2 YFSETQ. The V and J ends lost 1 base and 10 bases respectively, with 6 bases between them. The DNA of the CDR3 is TGCGCCAGCAGCTTGCAGGCGGAGCAGTTCTTC. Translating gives CASSLQAEQFF.

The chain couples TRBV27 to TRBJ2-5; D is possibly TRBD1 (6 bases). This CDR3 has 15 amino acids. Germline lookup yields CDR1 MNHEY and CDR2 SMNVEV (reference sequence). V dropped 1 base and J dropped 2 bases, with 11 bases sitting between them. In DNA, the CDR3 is TGTGCCAGCAGTTTATGGCAGGGGTTGCAAGAGACCCAGTACTTC. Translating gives CASSLWQGLQETQYF.

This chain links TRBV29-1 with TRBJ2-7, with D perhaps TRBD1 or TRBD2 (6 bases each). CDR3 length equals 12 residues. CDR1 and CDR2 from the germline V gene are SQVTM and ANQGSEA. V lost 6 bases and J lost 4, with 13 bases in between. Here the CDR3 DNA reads TGCAGCGTCGAAAGGGGGGAGTACGAGCAGTACTTC. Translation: CSVERGEYEQYF.

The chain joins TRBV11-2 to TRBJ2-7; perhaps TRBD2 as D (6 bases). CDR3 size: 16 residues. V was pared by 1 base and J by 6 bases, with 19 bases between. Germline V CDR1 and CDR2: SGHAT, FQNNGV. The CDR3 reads CASSLGGGLLLSEQYF. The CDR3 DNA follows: TGTGCCAGCAGCTTAGGGGGAGGACTGTTGCTCTCCGAGCAGTACTTC. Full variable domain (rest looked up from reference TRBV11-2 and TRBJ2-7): EAGVAQSPRYKIIEKRQSVAFWCNPISGHATLYWYQQILGQGPKLLIQFQNNGVVDDSQLPKDRFSAERLKGVDSTLKIQPAKLEDSAVYLCASSLGGGLLLSEQYFGPGTRLTVT.

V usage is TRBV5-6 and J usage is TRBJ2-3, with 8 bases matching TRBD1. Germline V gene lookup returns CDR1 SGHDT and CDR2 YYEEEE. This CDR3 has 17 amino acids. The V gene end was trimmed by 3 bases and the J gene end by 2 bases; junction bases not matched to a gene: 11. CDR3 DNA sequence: TGTGCCAGCAGCTCCAACCATCGACAGGGGACCACAGATACGCAGTATTTT. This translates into CASSSNHRQGTTDTQYF.

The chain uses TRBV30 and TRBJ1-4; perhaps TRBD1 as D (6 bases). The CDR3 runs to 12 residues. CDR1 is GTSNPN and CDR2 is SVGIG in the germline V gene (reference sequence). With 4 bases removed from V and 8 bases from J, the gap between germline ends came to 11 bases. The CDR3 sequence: CAWKRGGEKLFF. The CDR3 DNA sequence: TGTGCCTGGAAGAGGGGGGGCGAAAAACTGTTTTTT.

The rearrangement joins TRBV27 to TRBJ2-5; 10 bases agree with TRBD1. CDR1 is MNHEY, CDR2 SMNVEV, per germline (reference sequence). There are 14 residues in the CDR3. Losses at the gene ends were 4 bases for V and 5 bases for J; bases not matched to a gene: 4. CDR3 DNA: TGTGCCAGCAGTTCGACAGGGGGCGCGGAGACCCAGTACTTC. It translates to CASSSTGGAETQYF.

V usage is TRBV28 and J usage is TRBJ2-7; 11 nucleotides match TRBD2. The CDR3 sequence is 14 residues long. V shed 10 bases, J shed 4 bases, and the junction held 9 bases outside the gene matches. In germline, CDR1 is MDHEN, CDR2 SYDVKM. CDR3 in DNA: TGTGCCACCACTAGCGGGAGTGGGGCATACGAGCAGTACTTC. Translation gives CATTSGSGAYEQYF.

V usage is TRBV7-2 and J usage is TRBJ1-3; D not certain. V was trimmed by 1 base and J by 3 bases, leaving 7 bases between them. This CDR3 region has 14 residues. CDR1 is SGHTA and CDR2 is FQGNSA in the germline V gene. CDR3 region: CASSLGSNGNTIYF. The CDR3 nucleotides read TGTGCCAGCAGCTTAGGGTCAAATGGAAACACCATATATTTT.

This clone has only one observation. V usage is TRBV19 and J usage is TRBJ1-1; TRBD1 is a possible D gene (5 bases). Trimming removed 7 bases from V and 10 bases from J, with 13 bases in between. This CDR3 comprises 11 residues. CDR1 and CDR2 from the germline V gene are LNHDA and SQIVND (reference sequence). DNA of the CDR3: TGTGCCAGTACTCTTGGGGGTGGAGCTTTCTTT. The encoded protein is CASTLGGGAFF.

The CDR3 region has the DNA TGTGCCAGCAGCCCTGGACTACTCTGGGATGAAGATACGCAGTATTTT. Its protein product is CASSPGLLWDEDTQYF. The rearrangement links TRBV2 to TRBJ2-3; TRBD2 might be the D (6 bases). Trimming took off 6 bases at V and 5 bases at J, with 21 bases between the two ends. The CDR3 contains 16 residues. CDR1 SNHLY and CDR2 FYNNEI come from the germline V gene.

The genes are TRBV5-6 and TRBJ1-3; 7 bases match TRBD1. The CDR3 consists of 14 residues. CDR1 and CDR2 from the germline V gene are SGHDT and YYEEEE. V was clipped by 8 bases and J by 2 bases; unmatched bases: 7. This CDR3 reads CASFRQGTGNTIYF. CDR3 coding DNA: TGTGCCAGTTTTAGACAGGGTACTGGAAACACCATATATTTT.

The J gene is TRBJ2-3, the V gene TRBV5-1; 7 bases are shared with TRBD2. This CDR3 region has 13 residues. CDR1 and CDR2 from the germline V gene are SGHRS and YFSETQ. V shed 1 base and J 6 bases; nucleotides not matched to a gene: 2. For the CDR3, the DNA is TGCGCCAGCAGCTTGAGGGAGGGGGATACGCAGTATTTT. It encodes CASSLREGDTQYF.

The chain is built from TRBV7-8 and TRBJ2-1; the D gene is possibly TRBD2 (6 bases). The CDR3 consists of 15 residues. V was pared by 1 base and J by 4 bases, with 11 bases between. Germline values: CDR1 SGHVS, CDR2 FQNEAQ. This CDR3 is CASSLGDSGYNEQFF. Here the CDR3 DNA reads TGTGCCAGCAGCTTAGGGGATAGCGGTTACAATGAGCAGTTCTTC.

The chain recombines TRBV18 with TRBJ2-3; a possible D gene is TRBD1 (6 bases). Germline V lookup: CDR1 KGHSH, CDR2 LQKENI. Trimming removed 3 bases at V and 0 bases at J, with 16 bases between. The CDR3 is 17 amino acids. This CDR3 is CASSPPWTDPSTDTQYF. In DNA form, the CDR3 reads TGTGCCAGCTCACCCCCTTGGACAGACCCGAGCACAGATACGCAGTATTTT. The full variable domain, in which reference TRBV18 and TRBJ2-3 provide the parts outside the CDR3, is NAGVMQNPRHLVRRRGQEARLRCSPMKGHSHVYWYRQLPEEGLKFMVYLQKENIIDESGMPKERFSAEFPKEGPSILRIQQVVRGDSAAYFCASSPPWTDPSTDTQYFGPGTRLTVL.

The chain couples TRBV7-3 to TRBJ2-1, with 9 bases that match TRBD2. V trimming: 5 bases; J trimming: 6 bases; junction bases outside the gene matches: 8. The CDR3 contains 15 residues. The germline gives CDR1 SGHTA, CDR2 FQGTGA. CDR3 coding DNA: TGTGCCAGCAGCGTGCTAGCGGGAAGTAGCAATGAGCAGTTCTTC. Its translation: CASSVLAGSSNEQFF.

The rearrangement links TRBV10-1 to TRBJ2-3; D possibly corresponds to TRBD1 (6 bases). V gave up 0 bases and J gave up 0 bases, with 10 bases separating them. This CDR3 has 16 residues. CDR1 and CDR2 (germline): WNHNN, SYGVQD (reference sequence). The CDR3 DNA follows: TGCGCCAGCAGTGAGTCTTCAGGGGCCAGCACAGATACGCAGTATTTT. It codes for CASSESSGASTDTQYF.

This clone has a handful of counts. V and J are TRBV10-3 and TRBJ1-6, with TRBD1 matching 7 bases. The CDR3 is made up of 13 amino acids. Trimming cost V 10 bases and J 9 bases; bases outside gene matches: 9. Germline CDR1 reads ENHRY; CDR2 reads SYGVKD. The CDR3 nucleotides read TGTGCCAGTTACCAGGGGGGGGGTTCACCCCTCCACTTT. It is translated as CASYQGGGSPLHF.

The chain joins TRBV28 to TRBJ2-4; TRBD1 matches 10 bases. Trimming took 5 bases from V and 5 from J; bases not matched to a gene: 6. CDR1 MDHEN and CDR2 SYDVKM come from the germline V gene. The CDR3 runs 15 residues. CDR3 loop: CASSTSGTGENIQYF. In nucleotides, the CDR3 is TGTGCCAGCAGTACCTCCGGGACAGGGGAAAACATTCAGTACTTC.